These T cell receptor beta chains were read from a single sample in a study of blood T cell repertoires in COVID-19. Profiled with immunoSEQ multiplex PCR; TCRdb holds only in-frame clones, not every one. The data contain some 210,000 clones, more than 70% of them singletons. The specimen was peripheral blood. Source of these receptors: a man aged 50 or older with active or convalescent COVID-19. Each CDR3 is given with its conserved first and last residue. The D gene is left open where the match is weak. Not every row has a clone size; where given, it reads once, few, many or a size class.

clone_size | d_call | j_call | v_call | cdr3_nt | cdr3_aa
. | TRBD2 | TRBJ2-3 | TRBV19 | TGTGCCAGTTCGGCGACTAGCGGGACAGATACGCAGTATTTT | CASSATSGTDTQYF
. | . | TRBJ1-2 | TRBV4-3 | TGCGCCAGCAGTCTAGACTTGCGTGGCTACACCTTC | CASSLDLRGYTF
. | TRBD1 | TRBJ1-3 | TRBV5-5 | TGTGCCAGCAGGGGGACAGGGGCTGGAAACACCATATATTTT | CASRGTGAGNTIYF
. | . | TRBJ1-5 | TRBV20-1 | TGCAGTGCTAGTGCCGGGAAATTCGATCAGCCCCAGCATTTT | CSASAGKFDQPQHF
. | TRBD2 | TRBJ2-5 | TRBV5-1 | TGCGCCAGCAGGACTAGCGGGGGGGAAGAGACCCAGTACTTC | CASRTSGGEETQYF
. | TRBD1 | TRBJ1-3 | TRBV19 | TGTGCCAGTAGTTTCTCCGGACAGGCCTTCTCTGGAAACACCATATATTTT | CASSFSGQAFSGNTIYF
once | . | TRBJ1-5 | TRBV7-8 | TGTGCCAGCAGTAGCCAGCCGTATCAGCCCCAGCATTTT | CASSSQPYQPQHF
. | TRBD1 | TRBJ1-6 | TRBV7-2 | TGTGCCAGCAGCTTAGCGGGGACAGTCTATAATTCACCCCTCCACTTT | CASSLAGTVYNSPLHF
. | . | TRBJ1-5 | TRBV19 | TGTGCCAGTAGTATTTCGCAGGGGCGCGAGCCCCAGCATTTT | CASSISQGREPQHF
. | TRBD1 | TRBJ2-7 | TRBV9 | TGTGCCAGCAGCGTAGTAGAGACAGGGGGCGAGCAGTACTTC | CASSVVETGGEQYF
. | . | TRBJ2-7 | TRBV27 | TGTGCCAGCAGTTTAAAGGGGTTAGGCTACGAGCAGTACTTC | CASSLKGLGYEQYF
. | . | TRBJ1-4 | TRBV30 | TGTGCCTGGAGTCGGAGGGCAACTAATGAAAAACTGTTTTTT | CAWSRRATNEKLFF
. | . | TRBJ2-7 | TRBV3-1/TRBV3-2 | TGTGCCAGCAGCCCTCTAGGTTGGGGCTTCTCCTACGAGCAGTACTTC | CASSPLGWGFSYEQYF
. | TRBD2 | TRBJ2-5 | TRBV10-2 | TGCGCCAGCAGCCCGGGACTAGCGGGAGGGTTAAAGACCCAGTACTTC | CASSPGLAGGLKTQYF
. | . | TRBJ2-3 | TRBV5-1 | TGCGCCAGCAGCTTGGACTGGGGGGATGGCACAGATACGCAGTATTTT | CASSLDWGDGTDTQYF
many | . | TRBJ1-1 | TRBV12-3/TRBV12-4 | TGTGCCAGCAGCACAGGGTACGACACTGAAGCTTTCTTT | CASSTGYDTEAFF
. | . | TRBJ1-5 | TRBV19 | TGTGCCAGTAGTATGGGTCACAGCTACAATCAGCCCCAGCATTTT | CASSMGHSYNQPQHF
. | TRBD2 | TRBJ2-3 | TRBV24-1 | TGTGCCACCAGTGATCGGACTAGCGGGAGCACAGATACGCAGTATTTT | CATSDRTSGSTDTQYF
many | TRBD1 | TRBJ1-3 | TRBV28 | TGTGCCAGCAGTCCATTACAGGGGGCTGGAAACACCATATATTTT | CASSPLQGAGNTIYF
. | . | TRBJ1-2 | TRBV29-1 | TGCAGCGTTGGTAGGGGAGGTGGCTACACCTTC | CSVGRGGGYTF
. | . | TRBJ2-2 | TRBV7-6 | TGTGCCAGCAGCTTTGACAGCTACACCGGGGAGCTGTTTTTT | CASSFDSYTGELFF
. | TRBD1 | TRBJ2-7 | TRBV5-6 | TGTGCCAGCAGCACGGACAGGGGGCAAGCCTACGGGCAGTACTTC | CASSTDRGQAYGQYF
few | TRBD1 | TRBJ2-7 | TRBV19 | TGTGCCAGTAGTACCCGGGACAGACGCCGTTCGGGTGTCTACGAGCAGTACTTC | CASSTRDRRRSGVYEQYF
. | TRBD1 | TRBJ1-2 | TRBV28 | TGTGCCAGCAGGGGGACAGGGGGCATCTACACCTTC | CASRGTGGIYTF
. | . | TRBJ2-7 | TRBV28 | TGTGCCAGCAGTTCCCCGGGCTCCTACGAGCAGTACTTC | CASSSPGSYEQYF
. | . | TRBJ2-1 | TRBV30 | TGTGCCTGGAGGGGTGGGAGCTCCTACAATGAGCAGTTCTTC | CAWRGGSSYNEQFF
few | TRBD1 | TRBJ1-2 | TRBV28 | TGTGCCAGCAGGTGGGGACAGACCCTTTATGGCTACACCTTC | CASRWGQTLYGYTF
. | TRBD2 | TRBJ2-7 | TRBV27 | TGTGCCAGCAGTTTATTCCCTAGCGGGCGCCAGGGCGAGCAGTACTTC | CASSLFPSGRQGEQYF
. | . | TRBJ1-1 | TRBV9 | TGTGCCAGCAGCCCAGCGGGACATGGTAACACTGAAGCTTTCTTT | CASSPAGHGNTEAFF
. | TRBD1 | TRBJ1-5 | TRBV19 | TGTGCCAGTAATAAACAGGGGGGATTGAATCAGCCCCAGCATTTT | CASNKQGGLNQPQHF
. | TRBD1 | TRBJ2-3 | TRBV6-2/TRBV6-3 | TGTGCCAGCAGTTCTCTGGACAGGAGCACAGATACGCAGTATTTT | CASSSLDRSTDTQYF
. | TRBD2 | TRBJ2-7 | TRBV6-5 | TGTGCCAGCAGTTATAGTACTAGCGGGAGTTTATGGCAGTACTTC | CASSYSTSGSLWQYF
. | . | TRBJ1-2 | TRBV18 | TGTGCCAGCTCAGAGGGACTGAACTATGGCTACACCTTC | CASSEGLNYGYTF
. | . | TRBJ1-5 | TRBV18 | TGTGCCAGCTCCCAGGGGTTGGATCAGCCCCAGCATTTT | CASSQGLDQPQHF
. | TRBD1 | TRBJ1-2 | TRBV7-2 | TGTGCCAGCACCTTGGACAGGGGGCGGTCCGGCTACACCTTC | CASTLDRGRSGYTF
. | . | TRBJ1-1 | TRBV19 | TGTGCCAGTAGTATCGACGGGGTTAACACTGAAGCTTTCTTT | CASSIDGVNTEAFF
once | TRBD2 | TRBJ2-1 | TRBV27 | TGTGCCAGCAATCCTACTAGCGGGGGTCCCAATGAGCAGTTCTTC | CASNPTSGGPNEQFF
. | . | TRBJ1-6 | TRBV30 | TGTGCCTGGAGTGTACCGGCACAGTCCTATAATTCACCCCTCCACTTT | CAWSVPAQSYNSPLHF
few | TRBD1 | TRBJ2-2 | TRBV9 | TGTGCCAGCAGCGACCGACAGGGTCTCGCCGGGGAGCTGTTTTTT | CASSDRQGLAGELFF
. | . | TRBJ1-5 | TRBV9 | TGTGCCAGCAGCGCCCTATTGCCCCAGCATTTT | CASSALLPQHF
. | TRBD2 | TRBJ2-2 | TRBV19 | TGTGCCAGTAGTATTACGGGACTAGCGGGGATCACTGCGAACACCGGGGAGCTGTTTTTT | CASSITGLAGITANTGELFF
. | . | TRBJ2-6 | TRBV27 | TGTGCCAGCAGTTTTGGAGGGCCCTCTGGGGCCAACGTCCTGACTTTC | CASSFGGPSGANVLTF
. | TRBD2 | TRBJ2-2 | TRBV6-5 | TGTGCCAGCACTCGGACTAGCGGACCCGGGGAGCTGTTTTTT | CASTRTSGPGELFF
. | . | TRBJ1-1 | TRBV2 | TGTGCCACCGACCGCGGGGGCAAAACTGAAGCTTTCTTT | CATDRGGKTEAFF
. | . | TRBJ2-1 | TRBV5-1 | TGCGCCAGCAGCTTGAACAACCCCGGGATGGAGCAGTTCTTC | CASSLNNPGMEQFF
. | . | TRBJ1-4 | TRBV19 | TGTGCCAGTAGCTCAGGGGAAGATAATGAAAAACTGTTTTTT | CASSSGEDNEKLFF
. | TRBD1 | TRBJ1-1 | TRBV3-1/TRBV3-2 | TGTGCCAGCAGCCGGACAGGGGTCTCTCGTACTGAAGCTTTCTTT | CASSRTGVSRTEAFF